Listed below are T cell receptor beta chains from one sample, sequenced in a study of PD-L1 blockade in urothelial cancer. TCRdb's copy holds only in-frame clones and misses some; the assay was immunoSEQ multiplex PCR. The data contain tens of thousands of clones, 90% of them singletons. The sample in question was PBMCs, obtained around atezolizumab (anti-PD-L1) treatment. These receptors came from a man in his 70s with urothelial cancer. The CDR3 runs from the conserved cysteine through the conserved F or W. A D gene is named only where the DNA matches it firmly. Size is stated for part of the rows, as once, few or many counts, or as a class when the clone is expanded.

v_gene	d_gene	abundance	j_gene	CDR3nt	CDR3aa
TRBV5-1	-	-	TRBJ2-5	TGCGCCAGCAGCCAAGGACTTACAGGGCAAGAGACCCAGTACTTC	CASSQGLTGQETQYF
TRBV5-4	TRBD2	-	TRBJ2-1	TGTGCCAGCAGCAAATATGGGGGGGTATACAATGAGCAGTTCTTC	CASSKYGGVYNEQFF
TRBV4-2	-	-	TRBJ1-4	TGTGCCAGCAGCCACGGGGGGGCGGGGGATAATGAAAAACTGTTTTTT	CASSHGGAGDNEKLFF
TRBV2	TRBD1	-	TRBJ1-1	TGTGCCAGCAGTGAAACTCCCGACAGGGGGCCCGAAGCTTTCTTT	CASSETPDRGPEAFF
TRBV10-1	TRBD1	once	TRBJ2-1	TGCGCCAGCAGTGGAGGGACAGGGGGCCGTCTCCAGTTCTTC	CASSGGTGGRLQFF
TRBV9	-	-	TRBJ2-2	TGTGCCAGCAGCCCCTCCGGGACAACCGGGGAGCTGTTTTTT	CASSPSGTTGELFF
TRBV6-1	TRBD1	-	TRBJ1-1	TGTGCCAGCAGTGCTCTGGACAGGCGGGGGAACACTGAAGCTTTCTTT	CASSALDRRGNTEAFF
TRBV5-1	-	-	TRBJ1-4	TGCGCCAGCAGCATCTGGGCTACAACTAATGAAAAACTGTTTTTT	CASSIWATTNEKLFF
TRBV5-8	TRBD2	-	TRBJ2-1	TGTGCCAGCAGCTCGGGGACTAGCGGGGGGTACAATGAGCAGTTCTTC	CASSSGTSGGYNEQFF
TRBV6-1	TRBD2	-	TRBJ2-1	TGTGCCAGCAGTGAAATGTCTAGCGGGAGGGGTGAGCAGTTCTTC	CASSEMSSGRGEQFF
TRBV6-5	-	-	TRBJ1-1	TGTGCCAGCAGCTTAGTCAGGGGAAACACTGAAGCTTTCTTT	CASSLVRGNTEAFF
TRBV7-3	TRBD1	-	TRBJ2-7	TGTGCCAGCAGCATAACCGGGACAGGGAGCGAGCAGTACTTC	CASSITGTGSEQYF
TRBV28	TRBD2	-	TRBJ2-2	TGTGCCAGCAGTCCGGGACTAGCGGGACCCACCGGGGAGCTGTTTTTT	CASSPGLAGPTGELFF
TRBV5-4	TRBD2	-	TRBJ2-4	TGTGCCAGCAGCTCTGGAGGGACTAGCGTCGGTTGGGCCAAAAACATTCAGTACTTC	CASSSGGTSVGWAKNIQYF
TRBV10-3	TRBD1	few	TRBJ1-1	TGTGCCACCTGCGAGGGGGCGAACACTGAAGCTTTCTTT	CATCEGANTEAFF
TRBV5-4	TRBD2	-	TRBJ2-1	TGTGCCAGCAGCCCTTCGACTAGCGGGAGTGTCGGTGAGCAGTTCTTC	CASSPSTSGSVGEQFF
TRBV7-3	TRBD1	-	TRBJ2-6	TGTGCCAGCAGCTTAATACAGGGGTCTGGGGCCAACGTCCTGACTTTC	CASSLIQGSGANVLTF
TRBV4-1	TRBD1	-	TRBJ2-7	TGCGCCAGCAGCCCCAGCGCAGGACAGGGGGCTCACGAGCAGTACTTC	CASSPSAGQGAHEQYF
TRBV7-8	TRBD1	once	TRBJ2-2	TGTGCCAGCAGCACCAAGAATCCCGGGACAGGGGGAACCGGGGAGCTGTTTTTT	CASSTKNPGTGGTGELFF
TRBV21-1	-	-	TRBJ2-3	TGTGCCAGCGGCTCCAGAGGGGATACGCAGTATTTT	CASGSRGDTQYF
TRBV19	TRBD1	-	TRBJ2-7	TGTGCCAGTAGAGCAGACAGGGGTTCCTACGAGCAGTACTTC	CASRADRGSYEQYF
TRBV5-1	-	once	TRBJ2-5	TGCGCCAGCAGCGATCTAGCGGAGACCCAGTACTTC	CASSDLAETQYF
TRBV7-2	TRBD1	-	TRBJ2-7	TGTGCCAGCAGCTTACCACAGGGGGTCACCTACGAGCAGTACTTC	CASSLPQGVTYEQYF
TRBV29-1	TRBD2	-	TRBJ2-3	TGCAGCGCCGGTGGTACTAGCGGGAGATTTGATACGCAGTATTTT	CSAGGTSGRFDTQYF
TRBV2	TRBD1	-	TRBJ2-3	TGTGCCAGCAGTGGTCCGGGACAGGGAACAGATACGCAGTATTTT	CASSGPGQGTDTQYF
TRBV27	TRBD1	-	TRBJ1-2	TGTGCCAGCAGTCCGACAGGGGCCTATGGCTACACCTTC	CASSPTGAYGYTF
TRBV2	-	-	TRBJ2-4	TGTGCCAGCAGTGGGACTCAGAGGAACATTCAGTACTTC	CASSGTQRNIQYF
TRBV27	-	-	TRBJ1-1	TGTGCCAGCAGCTCGAGGGAATACACTGAAGCTTTCTTT	CASSSREYTEAFF
TRBV28	-	-	TRBJ2-7	TGTGCCAGCGGCAGGGTCTACGAGCAGTACTTC	CASGRVYEQYF
TRBV11-2	-	-	TRBJ2-5	TGTGCCAGCAGCTTAATCTCTGAGACCCAGTACTTC	CASSLISETQYF
TRBV5-1	TRBD1	-	TRBJ1-1	TGCGCCAGCAGCTTAACAGGGGGCACTGAAGCTTTCTTT	CASSLTGGTEAFF
TRBV2	TRBD1	-	TRBJ2-5	TGTGCCAGCAGTGTGGACAGGATAGAGACCCAGTACTTC	CASSVDRIETQYF
TRBV11-1	TRBD2	-	TRBJ2-1	TGTGCCAGCAGCCCCCCCCTAGCGGGGAGCGATGAGCAGTTCTTC	CASSPPLAGSDEQFF
TRBV7-8	TRBD2	-	TRBJ2-6	TGTGCCAGCAGCTTAGGGGGCGGGGGGCTTGCTGGGGCCAACGTCCTGACTTTC	CASSLGGGGLAGANVLTF
TRBV28	-	-	TRBJ2-3	TGTGCCAGCAGTTTAATCGGAGATACGCAGTATTTT	CASSLIGDTQYF
TRBV10-3	TRBD1	-	TRBJ1-3	TGTGCCATCAGTCAGGGGGTTAACTCTGGAAACACCATATATTTT	CAISQGVNSGNTIYF
TRBV7-7	TRBD1	once	TRBJ2-1	TGTGCCAGCAGCCTGGGGACAGGGAGCCTCAATGAGCAGTTCTTC	CASSLGTGSLNEQFF
TRBV30	-	-	TRBJ2-3	TGTGCCTGGAGTATAAGAACGGGACAAGACACGCAGTATTTT	CAWSIRTGQDTQYF
TRBV7-9	-	-	TRBJ2-7	TGTGCCAGCAGCAGGAAGAGCGGCTACGAGCAGTACTTC	CASSRKSGYEQYF
TRBV6-1	-	-	TRBJ2-5	TGTGCCAGCAGTGAAATGCCGGGTGCGACAGAGACCCAGTACTTC	CASSEMPGATETQYF
TRBV7-6	-	-	TRBJ2-5	TGTGCCAGCAGCTTAGTGTCGGGGGGCCGAGAGACCCAGTACTTC	CASSLVSGGRETQYF
TRBV5-6	-	-	TRBJ2-3	TGTGCCAGCAGCTTGGGCCCAGCGGAAATCACAGATACGCAGTATTTT	CASSLGPAEITDTQYF
TRBV29-1	TRBD1	once	TRBJ2-3	TGCAGCGTTGACGGGACAGCCACAGATACGCAGTATTTT	CSVDGTATDTQYF
TRBV7-2	TRBD2	-	TRBJ2-7	TGTGCCAGCAGACTAGCGGAATCCTCCTACGAGCAGTACTTC	CASRLAESSYEQYF
TRBV2	-	few	TRBJ2-5	TGTGCCAGCACGCCGGAGACAGAGACCCAGTACTTC	CASTPETETQYF
TRBV5-1	-	once	TRBJ2-7	TGCGCCAGCAGCTTGGGACGACAGGACGAGCAGTACTTC	CASSLGRQDEQYF
TRBV5-1	TRBD2	-	TRBJ2-2	TGCGCCAGCAGCTTGGCGACTAGCGGGAGTATTGGCGGGGAGCTGTTTTTT	CASSLATSGSIGGELFF